This T cell receptor (beta chain) comes out of a study of blood T cell repertoires in COVID-19. Study-level information: Some COVID-19 samples were acute and others convalescent; all came from the United States, Italy and Spain. Sample material is recorded as cDNA or gDNA derived from T cells, B-cell-depleted T cells, or PBMCs.

This clone came up many times. The germline V gene encodes CDR1 LNHDA and CDR2 SQIVND (reference sequence). J lost 0 bases, V lost 5 bases, and 1 base had no gene match. This CDR3 has 14 residues. Under the authors' procedure: Amplified reference gene primers provided the basis for estimating nucleated cell counts. The repertoire was sequenced with immunoSEQ multiplex PCR; TCRdb's copy has only in-frame clones and lacks some. V, J and clone size are taken as reported in that table, and D and trimming were inferred from the DNA itself. The sample has 120,000 or so clones; less than 90% are singletons. Sequenced: peripheral blood. The sequence was collected from an elderly woman with acute or convalescent COVID-19. The chain combines TRBV19 with TRBJ2-3, with 8 positions matching TRBD2. Written as DNA, the CDR3 is TGTGCCAGTAGTGGGACTAGGAGCACAGATACGCAGTATTTT. Translating gives CASSGTRSTDTQYF.